This T cell receptor (beta chain) was captured in a study of blood T cell repertoires in COVID-19. Across the whole study: Samples taken during acute and convalescent COVID-19 were collected in the United States, Italy and Spain. PBMCs, B-cell-depleted T cells, or T cells were the source of the cDNA or gDNA that made up the material.

A few counts support this clone. Source study methods: From reference gene primer amplification, estimates of nucleated cell counts were derived. Libraries were prepared by immunoSEQ multiplex PCR; TCRdb keeps only in-frame clonotypes and omits some of them. The DNA gave D and trimming, while V, J and clone size come from that table. The sample includes approximately 170,000 clones, roughly 84% of them seen just once. V lost 6 bases to trimming and J lost 4 bases, with 10 bases between them. In germline, CDR1 is MNHEY, CDR2 SMNVEV (reference sequence). This CDR3 is 13 amino acids long. Source material: peripheral blood. The sequence came from a man aged 55 to 70 who had recovered from COVID-19. The V gene is TRBV27, the J gene TRBJ1-5; D perhaps matches TRBD1 (5 bases). The DNA of the CDR3 is TGTGCCAGCAGGTTTCAGGGTAATCAGCCCCAGCATTTT. This gives the protein CASRFQGNQPQHF.